These T cell receptor beta chains were read from a single sample in a study of T cells in Graves' hyperthyroidism and ophthalmopathy. TCRdb re-called the multiplex PCR reads through MiXCR, storing one row per CDR3 protein. The table records 250,000 to 400,000 distinct CDR3 sequences, approximately 14% of them present only once. The specimen sequenced was blood. Receptor source: a woman in her 40s with Graves' ophthalmopathy. CDR3s include the opening cysteine and the closing phenylalanine or tryptophan. D genes are given only for firm matches. A clone size is listed for some rows: how often the clone was seen (once, few, many), or a class if it is expanded.

V gene,J gene,clone size,D gene,CDR3 protein,CDR3 DNA
TRBV7-8,TRBJ2-7,many,NA,CASSTRTVIYHYEQYF,TGTGCCAGCAGCACGAGGACAGTCATTTATCACTACGAGCAGTACTTC
TRBV29-1,TRBJ2-7,NA,NA,CSVDIPSSYEQYF,TGCAGCGTTGACATCCCAAGCTCCTACGAGCAGTACTTC
TRBV6-1,TRBJ1-5,many,NA,CASSSHRVANQPQHF,TGTGCCAGCAGCAGTCATCGGGTTGCCAATCAGCCCCAGCATTTT
TRBV7-9,TRBJ1-4,few,NA,CASSLTVSNEKLFF,TGTGCCAGCAGCCTGACAGTTTCCAATGAAAAACTGTTTTTT
TRBV7-8,TRBJ2-3,NA,NA,CASSNRLLGGTDTQYF,TGTGCCAGCAGCAACAGACTACTAGGAGGCACAGATACGCAGTATTTT
TRBV12-3/TRBV12-4,TRBJ2-3,many,NA,CASRSSGRMSTDTQYF,TGTGCCAGCAGGTCGAGCGGACGGATGAGCACAGATACGCAGTATTTT
TRBV5-8,TRBJ1-4,few,TRBD1,CASSLGYGQGTEKLFF,TGTGCCAGCAGCTTGGGGTACGGACAGGGGACCGAAAAACTGTTTTTT
TRBV11-2,TRBJ1-6,many,NA,CASSLEGTYNSPLHF,TGTGCCAGCAGCTTAGAGGGCACCTATAATTCACCCCTCCACTTT
TRBV4-1,TRBJ2-1,NA,NA,CASSQDPAGSSYNEQFF,TGCGCCAGCAGCCAAGATCCGGCAGGTAGCTCCTACAATGAGCAGTTCTTC
TRBV24-1,TRBJ2-7,few,NA,CATSEEGAGYEQYF,TGTGCCACCAGTGAGGAGGGGGCGGGGTACGAGCAGTACTTC
TRBV19,TRBJ1-5,NA,TRBD1,CASSTRDRGTRNQPQHF,TGTGCCAGTAGTACTCGGGACAGGGGGACTCGCAATCAGCCCCAGCATTTT
TRBV19,TRBJ1-2,many,NA,CASRQGRGPNYGYTF,TGTGCCAGTAGACAGGGTAGAGGTCCTAACTATGGCTACACCTTC
TRBV6-1,TRBJ2-5,many,TRBD2,CASSGLAGGETQYF,TGTGCCAGCAGTGGACTAGCGGGTGGGGAGACCCAGTACTTC
TRBV9,TRBJ2-2,few,TRBD1,CASSVDSAWTGYTGELFF,TGTGCCAGCAGCGTAGATTCGGCGTGGACAGGTTACACCGGGGAGCTGTTTTTT
TRBV3-1,TRBJ1-3,many,NA,CASSQARSGYGTSGTIYF,TGTGCCAGCAGCCAAGCGAGGAGTGGATACGGGACTAGTGGCACCATATATTTT
TRBV19,TRBJ2-1,few,NA,CASSIRGRHNEQFF,TGTGCCAGTAGTATCCGGGGTCGGCACAATGAGCAGTTCTTC